This TCR beta chain was retrieved from a study of cytomegalovirus exposure and HLA in healthy donors. PCR amplification relied on 60 Vbeta primers (plus 13 Jbeta primers). Sequencing used immunoSEQ multiplex PCR; TCRdb keeps in-frame clones, though not all of them. Among about 140,000 clones listed, approximately 82% were seen once. General study points: CMV serostatus was the only immune exposure information that was available.

Trimming shortened V by 7 bases and J by 6 bases, and 15 bases separated the two germline ends. Germline V lookup: CDR1 SQVTM, CDR2 ANQGSEA. This CDR3 contains 12 residues. This clone was counted only a few times. The antigen is unknown. The genes are TRBV29-1 and TRBJ1-2; no firm D call. This clonotype originated in a man aged 25 to 40 in good health and CMV-seropositive. Material for sequencing was PBMCs. CDR3 residues: CSGGNSYDGYTF. The CDR3 DNA sequence: TGCAGCGGTGGAAACAGCTATGATGGCTACACCTTC.